This TCR beta chain was obtained from a study of T cell responses to AZD1222 COVID-19 vaccine. J gave up 9 bases and V 3 bases, and 16 bases lay outside the gene matches. This CDR3 comprises 19 residues. CDR1 and CDR2 from the germline V gene are LNHDA and SQIVND (reference sequence). Generated by immunoSEQ multiplex PCR, the TCRdb table keeps only in-frame clones and is missing some. The repertoire holds about 120,000 clones, with about 92% as singletons. The input for sequencing was peripheral blood, taken on day 0 of AZD1222 vaccination. The sequence derives from an adult in good health. The gene calls are TRBV19 and TRBJ2-1; 14 bases map to TRBD2. CDR3 DNA sequence: TGTGCCAGTAGTATTTATGGGACTAGCGGGAGTCGGCACTTAGGTGAGCAGTTCTTC. It yields the protein CASSIYGTSGSRHLGEQFF.